This is a list of T cell receptor beta chains from one sample in a study of shared clonotypes between healthy human individuals. Using immunoSEQ multiplex PCR, the repertoire was profiled, and TCRdb retains in-frame clones only, with some absent. This sample carries about 2 million clones, over 85% of them seen once, and the ten largest clones take around 1%. The sample consisted of naive CD8+ T cells sorted from blood. All receptors derive from a man between 18 and 35 years old in good health. CDR3s include the opening cysteine and the closing phenylalanine or tryptophan. D genes are given only for firm matches. The size field is filled for only some rows; it gives once, few, many or a size class.

cdr3_aa | cdr3_nt | d_call | clone_size | v_call | cdr3_length | j_call
CASSIGGTGNEQYF | TGTGCCAGTAGTATAGGCGGGACGGGGAACGAGCAGTACTTC | - | - | TRBV19 | 14 | TRBJ2-7
CASSLRASGRAGDEQFF | TGTGCCAGCAGCTTAAGGGCTAGCGGGAGGGCGGGGGATGAGCAGTTCTTC | TRBD2 | - | TRBV7-6 | 17 | TRBJ2-1
CASSPRDRGGGGELFF | TGTGCCAGCAGCCCCCGAGACAGGGGAGGAGGCGGGGAGCTGTTTTTT | TRBD1 | once | TRBV9 | 16 | TRBJ2-2
CASSVADSYEQYF | TGTGCCAGCAGCGTGGCTGACTCCTACGAGCAGTACTTC | - | - | TRBV9 | 13 | TRBJ2-7
CASSHMGLGDTDTQYF | TGTGCCAGCAGCCATATGGGACTAGGGGACACAGATACGCAGTATTTT | TRBD2 | - | TRBV4-2 | 16 | TRBJ2-3
CASSSHSAGADIQYF | TGTGCCAGCAGCTCACATTCAGCGGGAGCAGACATTCAGTACTTC | TRBD2 | once | TRBV7-2 | 15 | TRBJ2-4
CASSFDQEHSYEQYF | TGTGCCAGCAGTTTTGATCAGGAACACTCCTACGAGCAGTACTTC | - | - | TRBV28 | 15 | TRBJ2-7
CAWKAGLHTDTQYF | TGTGCCTGGAAGGCCGGTCTGCACACAGATACGCAGTATTTT | - | - | TRBV30 | 14 | TRBJ2-3
CASSWNKQDEQYF | TGTGCCAGCAGTTGGAACAAACAGGACGAGCAGTACTTC | - | - | TRBV27 | 13 | TRBJ2-7
CASRGVTEKSYEQYF | TGTGCCAGCAGGGGGGTGACAGAAAAATCCTACGAGCAGTACTTC | - | - | TRBV28 | 15 | TRBJ2-7
CASSFDRRANTGELFF | TGTGCCAGCAGTTTTGACAGGCGCGCGAACACCGGGGAGCTGTTTTTT | - | - | TRBV6-5 | 16 | TRBJ2-2
CASSGTSGTSPLHF | TGTGCCAGTAGTGGAACCTCAGGGACTTCACCCCTCCACTTT | - | few | TRBV19 | 14 | TRBJ1-6
CASSASRGLAVLLQETQYF | TGTGCCAGCAGCGCCAGTCGGGGACTAGCGGTACTACTCCAAGAGACCCAGTACTTC | TRBD2 | - | TRBV2 | 19 | TRBJ2-5
CASSLASGTSNQPQHF | TGTGCCAGCAGCTTAGCTTCGGGAACGAGCAATCAGCCCCAGCATTTT | - | - | TRBV7-9 | 16 | TRBJ1-5
CASSFGLKTNTGELFF | TGTGCCAGCAGCTTTGGACTAAAAACGAACACCGGGGAGCTGTTTTTT | - | - | TRBV5-6 | 16 | TRBJ2-2
CASSLYLNTEAFF | TGCGCCAGCAGCCTTTATCTGAACACTGAAGCTTTCTTT | - | - | TRBV5-1 | 13 | TRBJ1-1
CASSGLRRGPHNEQFF | TGTGCCAGCAGTGGCCTTAGGAGAGGGCCCCACAATGAGCAGTTCTTC | - | - | TRBV27 | 16 | TRBJ2-1
CASSYLDRGYNEQFF | TGTGCCAGCAGTTACTTGGACAGGGGGTACAATGAGCAGTTCTTC | TRBD1 | - | TRBV6-5 | 15 | TRBJ2-1
CASSLLTGGPKNIQYF | TGTGCCAGCAGTTTATTAACGGGAGGGCCCAAAAACATTCAGTACTTC | TRBD2 | - | TRBV27 | 16 | TRBJ2-4
CSVEDRGGAYGYTF | TGCAGCGTTGAAGATCGAGGGGGCGCCTATGGCTACACCTTC | TRBD1 | once | TRBV29-1 | 14 | TRBJ1-2
CATSSLEETQYF | TGTGCCACCAGCAGCCTAGAAGAGACCCAGTACTTC | - | - | TRBV15 | 12 | TRBJ2-5
CASSLARGLGPIYTDTQYF | TGTGCCAGCAGCTTGGCCAGAGGGTTAGGGCCTATTTACACAGATACGCAGTATTTT | - | - | TRBV5-6 | 19 | TRBJ2-3
CASSPDNQETQYF | TGTGCCAGCAGCCCGGACAACCAAGAGACCCAGTACTTC | - | - | TRBV7-9 | 13 | TRBJ2-5
CASSETTWGNEQFF | TGTGCCAGCAGCGAAACGACATGGGGGAATGAGCAGTTCTTC | - | once | TRBV11-2 | 14 | TRBJ2-1
CASSRQGSGTDTQYF | TGTGCCAGCAGCAGACAGGGGTCGGGCACAGATACGCAGTATTTT | TRBD1 | - | TRBV7-9 | 15 | TRBJ2-3
CASSQAWGGNTEAFF | TGCGCCAGCAGCCAAGCTTGGGGGGGAAACACTGAAGCTTTCTTT | - | - | TRBV4-1 | 15 | TRBJ1-1
CASSLWQGAHGYGYTF | TGTGCCAGCAGTTTGTGGCAGGGGGCTCATGGATATGGCTACACCTTC | TRBD1 | - | TRBV28 | 16 | TRBJ1-2
CASSLRGQGKKLFF | TGTGCCAGCAGTTTAAGGGGACAAGGGAAAAAACTGTTTTTT | - | - | TRBV28 | 14 | TRBJ1-4
CASSARDRVTGELFF | TGTGCCAGCAGTGCCCGGGACAGGGTCACCGGGGAGCTGTTTTTT | TRBD1 | - | TRBV6-1 | 15 | TRBJ2-2
CASSESGAVVSRPGANVLTF | TGTGCCAGCAGTGAATCGGGGGCAGTAGTTAGTCGTCCCGGGGCCAACGTCCTGACTTTC | - | once | TRBV2 | 20 | TRBJ2-6
CASSLSASGGVTDTQYF | TGTGCCAGCAGTTTATCTGCTAGCGGGGGGGTCACAGATACGCAGTATTTT | TRBD2 | - | TRBV27 | 17 | TRBJ2-3
CASSQDHRGFEDEKLFF | TGCGCCAGCAGCCAAGATCACAGGGGGTTTGAAGATGAAAAACTGTTTTTT | TRBD1 | - | TRBV4-3 | 17 | TRBJ1-4
CASSLGRGLLQVWHETQYF | TGTGCCAGCAGCTTAGGCAGGGGGCTTTTGCAGGTTTGGCATGAGACCCAGTACTTC | TRBD1 | - | TRBV7-8 | 19 | TRBJ2-5
CASSQGTGGDVTEAFF | TGCGCCAGCAGCCAGGGGACAGGGGGCGATGTCACTGAAGCTTTCTTT | TRBD1 | - | TRBV4-1 | 16 | TRBJ1-1
CASSLSTGSVTEAFF | TGCGCCAGCAGCCTATCGACAGGGTCGGTCACTGAAGCTTTCTTT | TRBD1 | - | TRBV5-1 | 15 | TRBJ1-1
CASSLVPGQGNTGELFF | TGTGCCAGCAGCTTGGTACCGGGACAGGGGAACACCGGGGAGCTGTTTTTT | TRBD1 | - | TRBV5-6 | 17 | TRBJ2-2
CASSFRGRAYEQYF | TGTGCCAGCAGTTTCCGCGGCAGGGCCTACGAGCAGTACTTC | - | - | TRBV28 | 14 | TRBJ2-7
CASSSHGGPFGYEQYF | TGTGCCAGCAGTTCTCATGGGGGTCCTTTCGGATACGAGCAGTACTTC | - | - | TRBV5-4 | 16 | TRBJ2-7
CASSNDGPGNEKLFF | TGTGCCAGCAGTAACGACGGCCCGGGTAATGAAAAACTGTTTTTT | - | - | TRBV6-5 | 15 | TRBJ1-4
CASTEGGGTDTQYF | TGTGCCAGCACCGAAGGGGGAGGGACAGATACGCAGTATTTT | - | - | TRBV9 | 14 | TRBJ2-3
CASSYYPGQSTGELFF | TGTGCCAGCAGTTACTATCCGGGACAGTCCACCGGGGAGCTGTTTTTT | TRBD1 | - | TRBV6-5 | 16 | TRBJ2-2